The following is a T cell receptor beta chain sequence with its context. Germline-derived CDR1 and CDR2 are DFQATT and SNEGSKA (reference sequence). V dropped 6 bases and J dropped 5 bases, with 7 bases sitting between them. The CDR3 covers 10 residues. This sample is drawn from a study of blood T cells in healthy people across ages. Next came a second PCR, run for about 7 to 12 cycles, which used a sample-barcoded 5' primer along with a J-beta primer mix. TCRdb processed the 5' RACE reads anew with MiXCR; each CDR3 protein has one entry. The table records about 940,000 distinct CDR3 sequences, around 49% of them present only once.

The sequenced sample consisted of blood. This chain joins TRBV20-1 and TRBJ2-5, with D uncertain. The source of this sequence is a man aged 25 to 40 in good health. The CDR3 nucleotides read TGCAGTGCCGGATCGGAGACCCAGTACTTC. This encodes CSAGSETQYF.